The 3 T cell receptor beta chains presented below share a single source sample, sequenced in a study of T-cell memory formation after mild COVID-19. TCRdb fed the 5' RACE reads into MiXCR, producing one record per CDR3 protein. The sample carries approximately 290,000 distinct CDR3 sequences, around 15% recorded once. The sample was PBMCs or a T cell subset sorted from them (not recorded which). The receptors were sampled from a young man who had mild COVID-19 (a few samples of this study predate the infection). Cell type and time point are not known.

The sample holds a few counts of this clonotype. The chain employs TRBV3-1 and TRBJ1-4, with D unresolved. The CDR3 is made up of 16 amino acids. Germline CDR1 and CDR2: LGHDT and YNNKEL (reference sequence). V was trimmed by 1 base and J by 7 bases, leaving 16 bases between them. CDR3 amino acids: CASSQAAARGGEKLFF. For the CDR3, the DNA is TGTGCCAGCAGCCAAGCCGCAGCGCGAGGTGGTGAAAAACTGTTTTTT.

The rearrangement uses TRBV4-3 and TRBJ1-3; unclear D gene. CDR3 length: 15 amino acids. With 1 base removed from V and 2 bases from J, the gap between germline ends came to 9 bases. CDR1 is LGHNA and CDR2 is YSLEER in the germline V gene. The CDR3 spells CASSQGGGAGNTIYF. The CDR3, as DNA: TGCGCCAGCAGCCAAGGCGGAGGAGCTGGAAACACCATATATTTT.

This clonotype showed up just a few times. The chain employs TRBV5-1 and TRBJ1-6, with a tentative D call TRBD1 (6 bases). Germline V CDR1 and CDR2: SGHRS, YFSETQ. The CDR3 contains 17 residues. V dropped 4 bases and J dropped 3 bases, with 17 bases sitting between them. The chain's CDR3 is CASSPGGTPLYNSPLHF. The CDR3 coding sequence is TGCGCCAGCAGCCCGGGAGGGACACCACTCTATAATTCACCCCTCCACTTT.